This T cell receptor beta chain was identified in a study of blood T cell repertoires in COVID-19. Germline V gene sequence: CDR1 SGHNT, CDR2 YYREEE (reference sequence). Trimming shortened V by 3 bases and J by 4 bases, and 19 bases separated the two germline ends. CDR3 length: 16 amino acids. Original data processing: Reference gene primer amplification gave nucleated cell count estimates. TCRdb's copy holds only in-frame clones and misses some; the assay was immunoSEQ multiplex PCR. V and J calls and clone size are those listed in that table; D and trimming were worked out from the DNA. The sample contains about 250,000 clones, around 90% of which appear only once.

This chain connects TRBV5-4 to TRBJ1-1; possibly TRBD1 for D (5 bases). The TCR originated in a woman in her 30s with acute or convalescent COVID-19. The sequenced sample consisted of peripheral blood. The CDR3 region is CASSSGRSGTGTEAFF. The DNA of the CDR3 is TGTGCCAGCAGCTCCGGGAGGTCAGGGACGGGCACTGAAGCTTTCTTT.